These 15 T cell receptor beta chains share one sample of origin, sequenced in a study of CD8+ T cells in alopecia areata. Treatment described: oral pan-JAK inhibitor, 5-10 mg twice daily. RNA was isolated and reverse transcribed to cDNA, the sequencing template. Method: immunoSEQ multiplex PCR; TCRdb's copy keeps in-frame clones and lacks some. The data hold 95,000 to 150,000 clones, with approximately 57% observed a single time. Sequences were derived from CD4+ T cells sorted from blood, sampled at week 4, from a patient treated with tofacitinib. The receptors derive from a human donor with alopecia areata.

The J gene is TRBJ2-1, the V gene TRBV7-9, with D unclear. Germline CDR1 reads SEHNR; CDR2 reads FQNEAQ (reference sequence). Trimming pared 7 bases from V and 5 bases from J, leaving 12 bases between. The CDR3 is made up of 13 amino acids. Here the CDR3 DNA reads TGTGCCAGCATGCGAGGAGTAAACAATGAGCAGTTCTTC. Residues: CASMRGVNNEQFF.

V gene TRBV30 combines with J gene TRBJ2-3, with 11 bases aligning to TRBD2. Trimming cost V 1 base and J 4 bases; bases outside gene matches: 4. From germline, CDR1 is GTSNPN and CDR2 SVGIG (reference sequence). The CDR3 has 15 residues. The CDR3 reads CAWSAIAGGPDTQYF. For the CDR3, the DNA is TGTGCCTGGAGTGCCATAGCGGGAGGGCCAGATACGCAGTATTTT.

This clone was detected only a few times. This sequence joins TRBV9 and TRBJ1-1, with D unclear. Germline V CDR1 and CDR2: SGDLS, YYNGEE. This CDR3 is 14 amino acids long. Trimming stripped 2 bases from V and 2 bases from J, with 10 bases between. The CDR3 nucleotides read TGTGCCAGCAGCGTTAACTGGGGAAACACTGAAGCTTTCTTT. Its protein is CASSVNWGNTEAFF.

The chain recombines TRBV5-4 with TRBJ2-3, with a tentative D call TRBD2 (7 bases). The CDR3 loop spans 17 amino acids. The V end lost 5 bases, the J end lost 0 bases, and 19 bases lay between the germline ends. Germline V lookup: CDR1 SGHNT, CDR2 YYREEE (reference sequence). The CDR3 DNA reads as TGTGCCAGCAGTCCCAGGAGGAGGGGGGGTAGCACAGATACGCAGTATTTT. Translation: CASSPRRRGGSTDTQYF.

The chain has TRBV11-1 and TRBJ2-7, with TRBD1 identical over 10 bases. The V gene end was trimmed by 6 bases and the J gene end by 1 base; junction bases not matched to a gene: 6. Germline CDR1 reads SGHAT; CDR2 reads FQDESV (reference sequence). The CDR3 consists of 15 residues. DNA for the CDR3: TGTGCCAGCAGTCGACCGGGACAGGGGTCCTACGAGCAGTACTTC. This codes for CASSRPGQGSYEQYF.

The CDR3 coding sequence is TGTGCCAGCAGCTTAGATGCGGACAGGGCATCCTACGAGCAGTACTTC. Its protein is CASSLDADRASYEQYF. The rearrangement links TRBV7-2 to TRBJ2-7; 8 bases match TRBD1. There are 16 residues in the CDR3. With 1 base clipped from V and 1 base from J, the junction kept 6 bases outside the gene matches. Germline lookup yields CDR1 SGHTA and CDR2 FQGNSA.

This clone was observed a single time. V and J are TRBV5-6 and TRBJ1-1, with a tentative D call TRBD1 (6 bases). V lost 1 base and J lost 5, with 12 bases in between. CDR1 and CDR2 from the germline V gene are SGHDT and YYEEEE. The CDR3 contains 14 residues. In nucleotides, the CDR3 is TGTGCCAGCAGCTTGTTAAGGGGGAGGACTGAAGCTTTCTTT. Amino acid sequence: CASSLLRGRTEAFF. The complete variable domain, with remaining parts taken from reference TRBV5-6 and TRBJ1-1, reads DAGVTQSPTHLIKTRGQQVTLRCSPKSGHDTVSWYQQALGQGPQFIFQYYEEEERQRGNFPDRFSGHQFPNYSSELNVNALLLGDSALYLCASSLLRGRTEAFFGQGTRLTVV.

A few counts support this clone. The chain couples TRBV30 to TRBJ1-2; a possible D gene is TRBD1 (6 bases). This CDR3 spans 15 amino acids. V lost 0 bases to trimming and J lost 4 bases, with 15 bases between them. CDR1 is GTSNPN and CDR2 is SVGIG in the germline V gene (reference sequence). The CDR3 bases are TGTGCCTGGAGTGTACTACTGGGGGCGGTCTATGGCTACACCTTC. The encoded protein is CAWSVLLGAVYGYTF. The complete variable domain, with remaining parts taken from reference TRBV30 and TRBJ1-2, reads SQTIHQWPATLVQPVGSPLSLECTVEGTSNPNLYWYRQAAGRGLQLLFYSVGIGQISSEVPQNLSASRPQDRQFILSSKKLLLSDSGFYLCAWSVLLGAVYGYTFGSGTRLTVV.

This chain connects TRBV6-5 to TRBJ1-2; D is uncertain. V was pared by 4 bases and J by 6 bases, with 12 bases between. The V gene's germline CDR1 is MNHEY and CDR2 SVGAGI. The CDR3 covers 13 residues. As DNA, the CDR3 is TGTGCCAGCAGTTTACGGGCGAGGCATGGCTACACCTTC. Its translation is CASSLRARHGYTF.

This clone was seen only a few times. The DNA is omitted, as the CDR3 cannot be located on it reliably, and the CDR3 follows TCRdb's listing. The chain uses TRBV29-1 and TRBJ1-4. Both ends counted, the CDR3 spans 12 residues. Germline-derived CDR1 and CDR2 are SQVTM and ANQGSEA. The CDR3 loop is CSGLTFGEKLFF.

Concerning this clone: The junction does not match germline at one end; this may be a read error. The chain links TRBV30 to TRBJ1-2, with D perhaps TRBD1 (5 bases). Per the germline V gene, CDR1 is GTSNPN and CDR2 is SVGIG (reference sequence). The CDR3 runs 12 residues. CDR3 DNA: TGTGCCTGGAGAACGACCGGGACTCGGGCCCTCTTC. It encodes CAWRTTGTRALF. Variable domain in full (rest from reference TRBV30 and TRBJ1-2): SQTIHQWPATLVQPVGSPLSLECTVEGTSNPNLYWYRQAAGRGLQLLFYSVGIGQISSEVPQNLSASRPQDRQFILSSKKLLLSDSGFYLCAWRTTGTRALFGSGTRLTVV.

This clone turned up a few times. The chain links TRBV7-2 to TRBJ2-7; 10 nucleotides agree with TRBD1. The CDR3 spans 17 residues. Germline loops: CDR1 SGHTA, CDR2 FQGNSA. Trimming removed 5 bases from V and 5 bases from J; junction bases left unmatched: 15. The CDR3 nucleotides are TGTGCCAGCAGCCCTAGCCGGGTTGGGACAGGGGTCCACGAGCAGTACTTC. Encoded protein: CASSPSRVGTGVHEQYF.

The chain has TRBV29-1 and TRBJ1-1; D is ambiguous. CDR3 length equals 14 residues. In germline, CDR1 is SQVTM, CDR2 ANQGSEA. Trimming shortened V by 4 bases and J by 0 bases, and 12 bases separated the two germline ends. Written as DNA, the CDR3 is TGCAGCGTTGCGAGACCTTCTTTGAACACTGAAGCTTTCTTT. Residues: CSVARPSLNTEAFF.

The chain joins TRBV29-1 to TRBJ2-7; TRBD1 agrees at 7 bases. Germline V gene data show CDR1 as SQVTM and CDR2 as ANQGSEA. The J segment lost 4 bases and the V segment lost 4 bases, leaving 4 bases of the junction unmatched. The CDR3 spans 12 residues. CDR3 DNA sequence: TGCAGCGTTGCACAGGGGTCGTACGAGCAGTACTTC. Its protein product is CSVAQGSYEQYF.

Here the CDR3 reads CASSEIPAGPGELFF. CDR3 sequence (DNA): TGTGCCAGCAGTGAAATACCAGCAGGGCCCGGGGAGCTGTTTTTT. The rearrangement uses TRBV2 and TRBJ2-2, with D possibly TRBD1 on 5 matching bases. Trimming removed 2 bases from V and 6 bases from J, with 13 bases in between. The CDR3 length is 15 residues. CDR1 SNHLY and CDR2 FYNNEI come from the germline V gene. The complete variable domain, with remaining parts taken from reference TRBV2 and TRBJ2-2, reads EPEVTQTPSHQVTQMGQEVILRCVPISNHLYFYWYRQILGQKVEFLVSFYNNEISEKSEIFDDQFSVERPDGSNFTLKIRSTKLEDSAMYFCASSEIPAGPGELFFGEGSRLTVL.